This TCR beta chain was profiled in a study of graft-versus-host responses after intestinal transplantation. About the study: The recipients all started with anti-thymocyte globulin induction and then took tacrolimus and steroids for around 3 years.

Trimming took off 2 bases at V and 0 bases at J, with 5 bases between the two ends. From germline, CDR1 is KGHSH and CDR2 LQKENI. The CDR3 runs to 14 residues. Profiling relied on immunoSEQ multiplex PCR, and the TCRdb table lists in-frame clones only, not all of them. The sample shows around 18,000 clones, over 70% of them seen only once. The sample here was PBMCs, taken roughly 15 weeks after intestinal transplant. The source is a human patient who received an intestinal transplant, so some T cells may come from the graft donor. V and J are TRBV18 and TRBJ1-5; D call uncertain. As DNA, the CDR3 is TGTGCCAGCTCACCAGGGGATAGCAATCAGCCCCAGCATTTT. Its translation: CASSPGDSNQPQHF.